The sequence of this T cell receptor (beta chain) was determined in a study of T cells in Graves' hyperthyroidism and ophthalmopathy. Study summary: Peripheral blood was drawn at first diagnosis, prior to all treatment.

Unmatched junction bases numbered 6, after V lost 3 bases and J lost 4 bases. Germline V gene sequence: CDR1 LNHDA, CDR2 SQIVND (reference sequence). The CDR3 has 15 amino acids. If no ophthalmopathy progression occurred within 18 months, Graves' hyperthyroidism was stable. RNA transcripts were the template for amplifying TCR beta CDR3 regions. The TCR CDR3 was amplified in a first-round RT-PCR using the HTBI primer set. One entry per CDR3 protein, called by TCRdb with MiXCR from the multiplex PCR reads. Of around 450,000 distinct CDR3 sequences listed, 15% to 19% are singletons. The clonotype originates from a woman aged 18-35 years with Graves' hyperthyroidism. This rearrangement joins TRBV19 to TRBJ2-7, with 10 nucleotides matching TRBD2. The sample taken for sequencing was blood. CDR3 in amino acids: CASSIVAGGGYEQYF. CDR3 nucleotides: TGTGCCAGTAGTATCGTAGCGGGAGGAGGTTACGAGCAGTACTTC.